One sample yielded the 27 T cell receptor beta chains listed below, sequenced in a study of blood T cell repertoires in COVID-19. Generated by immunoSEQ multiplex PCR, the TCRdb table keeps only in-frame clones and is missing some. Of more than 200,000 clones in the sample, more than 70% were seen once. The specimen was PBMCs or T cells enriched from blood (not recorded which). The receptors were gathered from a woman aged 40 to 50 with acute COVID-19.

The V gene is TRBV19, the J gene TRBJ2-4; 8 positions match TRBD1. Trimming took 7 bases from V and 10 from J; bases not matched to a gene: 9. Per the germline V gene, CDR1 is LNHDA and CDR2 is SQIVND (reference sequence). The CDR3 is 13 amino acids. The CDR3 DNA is TGTGCCAGTACCCCGGGACAGGCCCGGATTCAGTACTTC. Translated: CASTPGQARIQYF.

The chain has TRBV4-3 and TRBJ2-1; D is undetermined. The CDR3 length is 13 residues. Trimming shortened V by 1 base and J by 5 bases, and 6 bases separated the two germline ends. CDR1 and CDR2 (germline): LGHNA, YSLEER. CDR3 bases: TGCGCCAGCAGCCAAGCAGGTCACAATGAGCAGTTCTTC. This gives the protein CASSQAGHNEQFF.

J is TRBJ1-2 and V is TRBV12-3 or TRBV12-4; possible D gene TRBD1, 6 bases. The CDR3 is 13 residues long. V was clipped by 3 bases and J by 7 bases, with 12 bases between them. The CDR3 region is CASSFSTGFGYTF. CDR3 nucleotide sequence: TGTGCCAGCAGTTTCTCGACAGGATTTGGCTACACCTTC.

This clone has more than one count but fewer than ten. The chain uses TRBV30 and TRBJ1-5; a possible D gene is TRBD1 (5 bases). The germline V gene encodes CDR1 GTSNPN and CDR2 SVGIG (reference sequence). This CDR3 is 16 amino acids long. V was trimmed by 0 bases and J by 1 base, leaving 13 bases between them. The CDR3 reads CAWSVSQGQSNQPQHF. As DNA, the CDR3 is TGTGCCTGGAGTGTATCGCAGGGCCAAAGCAATCAGCCCCAGCATTTT. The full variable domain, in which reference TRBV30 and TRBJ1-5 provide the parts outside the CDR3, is SQTIHQWPATLVQPVGSPLSLECTVEGTSNPNLYWYRQAAGRGLQLLFYSVGIGQISSEVPQNLSASRPQDRQFILSSKKLLLSDSGFYLCAWSVSQGQSNQPQHFGDGTRLSIL.

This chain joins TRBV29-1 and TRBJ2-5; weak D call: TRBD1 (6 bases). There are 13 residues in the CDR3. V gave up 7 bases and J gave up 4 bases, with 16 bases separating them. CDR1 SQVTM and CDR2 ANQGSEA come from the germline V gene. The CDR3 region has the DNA TGCAGCGCCGATACAGGGATCCCAGAGACCCAGTACTTC. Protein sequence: CSADTGIPETQYF.

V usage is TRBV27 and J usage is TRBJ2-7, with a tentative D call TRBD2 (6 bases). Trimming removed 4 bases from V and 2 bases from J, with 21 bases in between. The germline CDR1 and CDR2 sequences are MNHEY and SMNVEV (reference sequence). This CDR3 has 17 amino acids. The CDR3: CASSSTKLSTRTYEQYF. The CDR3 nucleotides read TGTGCCAGCAGTTCCACTAAACTTTCGACTAGAACCTACGAGCAGTACTTC.

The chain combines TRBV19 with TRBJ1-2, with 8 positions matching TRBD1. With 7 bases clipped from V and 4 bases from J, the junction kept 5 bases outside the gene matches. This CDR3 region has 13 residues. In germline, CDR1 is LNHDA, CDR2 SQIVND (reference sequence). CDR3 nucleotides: TGTGCCAGTAACCCCGGGACAGGCTATGGCTACACCTTC. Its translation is CASNPGTGYGYTF.

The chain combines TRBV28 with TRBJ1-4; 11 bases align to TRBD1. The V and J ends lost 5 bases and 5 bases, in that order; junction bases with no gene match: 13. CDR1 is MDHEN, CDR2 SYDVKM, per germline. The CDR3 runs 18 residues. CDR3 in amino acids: CASSTARDRGRKNEKLFF. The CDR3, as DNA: TGTGCCAGCAGTACCGCCCGGGACAGGGGGAGAAAAAATGAAAAACTGTTTTTT.

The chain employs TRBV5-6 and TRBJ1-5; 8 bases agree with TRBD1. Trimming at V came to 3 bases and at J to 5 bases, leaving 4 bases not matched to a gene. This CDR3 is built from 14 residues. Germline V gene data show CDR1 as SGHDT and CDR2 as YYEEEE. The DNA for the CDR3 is TGTGCCAGCAGCTGGGGACAGGTCGATCAGCCCCAGCATTTT. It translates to CASSWGQVDQPQHF.

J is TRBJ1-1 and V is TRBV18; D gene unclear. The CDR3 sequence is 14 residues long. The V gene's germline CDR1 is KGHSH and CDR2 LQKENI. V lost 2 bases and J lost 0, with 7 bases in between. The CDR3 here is CASSPARMNTEAFF. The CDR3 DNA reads TGTGCCAGCTCACCAGCCAGGATGAACACTGAAGCTTTCTTT.

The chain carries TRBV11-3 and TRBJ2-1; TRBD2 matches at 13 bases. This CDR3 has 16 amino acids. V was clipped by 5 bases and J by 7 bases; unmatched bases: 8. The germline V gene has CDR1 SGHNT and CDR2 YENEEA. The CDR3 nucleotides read TGTGCCAGCAGCCCTCGAGCGGGACTAGCGGGGAATGAGCAGTTCTTC. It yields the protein CASSPRAGLAGNEQFF.

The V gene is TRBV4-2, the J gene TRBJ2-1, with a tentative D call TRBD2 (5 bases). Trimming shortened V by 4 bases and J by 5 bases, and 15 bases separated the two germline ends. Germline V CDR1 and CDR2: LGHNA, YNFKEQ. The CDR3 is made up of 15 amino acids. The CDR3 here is CASSLHRRVDNEQFF. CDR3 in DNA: TGTGCCAGCAGCCTTCATAGGCGGGTCGACAATGAGCAGTTCTTC.

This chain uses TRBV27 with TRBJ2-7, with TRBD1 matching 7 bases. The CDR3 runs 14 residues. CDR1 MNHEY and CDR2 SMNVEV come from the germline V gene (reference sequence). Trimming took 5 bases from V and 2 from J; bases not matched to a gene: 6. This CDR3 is CASSPGTETYEQYF. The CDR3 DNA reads TGTGCCAGCAGTCCCGGGACAGAGACCTACGAGCAGTACTTC.

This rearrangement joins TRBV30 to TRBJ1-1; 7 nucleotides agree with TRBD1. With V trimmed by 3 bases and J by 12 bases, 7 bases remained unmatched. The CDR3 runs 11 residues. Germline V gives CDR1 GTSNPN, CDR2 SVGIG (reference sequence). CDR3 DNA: TGTGCCTGGAGAGAGACAGGGAGTTCTTTCTTT. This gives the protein CAWRETGSSFF.

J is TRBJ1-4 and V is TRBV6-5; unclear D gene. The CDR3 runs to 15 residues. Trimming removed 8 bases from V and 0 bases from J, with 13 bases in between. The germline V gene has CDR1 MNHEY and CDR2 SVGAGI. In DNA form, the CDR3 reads TGTGCCAGCTCAGAACAGCTATCAACTAATGAAAAACTGTTTTTT. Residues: CASSEQLSTNEKLFF.

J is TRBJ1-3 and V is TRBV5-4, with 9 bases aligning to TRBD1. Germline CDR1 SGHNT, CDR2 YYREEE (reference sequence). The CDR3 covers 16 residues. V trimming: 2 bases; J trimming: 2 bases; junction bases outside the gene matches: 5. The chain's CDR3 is CASSLLQGAPGNTIYF. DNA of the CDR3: TGTGCCAGCAGCTTATTACAGGGGGCTCCTGGAAACACCATATATTTT.

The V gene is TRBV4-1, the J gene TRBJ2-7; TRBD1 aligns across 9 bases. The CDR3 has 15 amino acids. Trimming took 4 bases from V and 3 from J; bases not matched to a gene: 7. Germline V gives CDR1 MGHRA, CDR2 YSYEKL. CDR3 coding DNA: TGCGCCAGCAGCCTGGGTCCGACAGGGGGCTACGAGCAGTACTTC. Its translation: CASSLGPTGGYEQYF.

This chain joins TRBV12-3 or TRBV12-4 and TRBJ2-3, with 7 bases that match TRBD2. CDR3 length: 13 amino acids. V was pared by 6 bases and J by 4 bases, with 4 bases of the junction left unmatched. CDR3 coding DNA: TGTGCCAGCAGGCCTACTAGCGCAGATACGCAGTATTTT. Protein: CASRPTSADTQYF.

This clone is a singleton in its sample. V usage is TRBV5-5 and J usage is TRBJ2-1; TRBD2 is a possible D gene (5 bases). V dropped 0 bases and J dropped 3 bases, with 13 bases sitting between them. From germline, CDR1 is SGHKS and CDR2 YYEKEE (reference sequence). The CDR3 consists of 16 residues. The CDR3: CASSLAQTISYNEQFF. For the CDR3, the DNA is TGTGCCAGCAGCTTGGCGCAGACTATAAGCTACAATGAGCAGTTCTTC. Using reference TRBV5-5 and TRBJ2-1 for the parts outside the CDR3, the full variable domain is DAGVTQSPTHLIKTRGQQVTLRCSPISGHKSVSWYQQVLGQGPQFIFQYYEKEERGRGNFPDRFSARQFPNYSSELNVNALLLGDSALYLCASSLAQTISYNEQFFGPGTRLTVL.

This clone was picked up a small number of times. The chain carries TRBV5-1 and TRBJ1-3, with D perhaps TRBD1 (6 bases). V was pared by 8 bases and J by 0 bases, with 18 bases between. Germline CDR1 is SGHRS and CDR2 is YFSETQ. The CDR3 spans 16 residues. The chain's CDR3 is CASSLNTGLSGNTIYF. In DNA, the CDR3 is TGCGCCAGTAGTCTGAATACAGGGCTCTCTGGAAACACCATATATTTT.

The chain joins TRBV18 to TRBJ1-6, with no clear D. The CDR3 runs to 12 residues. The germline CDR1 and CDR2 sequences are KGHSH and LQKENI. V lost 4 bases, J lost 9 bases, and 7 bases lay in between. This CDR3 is CASSREGSPLHF. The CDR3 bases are TGTGCCAGCTCACGGGAGGGTTCACCCCTCCACTTT.

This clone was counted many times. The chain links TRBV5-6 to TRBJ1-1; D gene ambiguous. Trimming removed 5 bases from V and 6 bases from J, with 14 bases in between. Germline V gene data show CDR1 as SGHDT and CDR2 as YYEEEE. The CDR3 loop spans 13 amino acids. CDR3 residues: CASSSRGSPEAFF. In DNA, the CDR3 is TGTGCCAGCAGTTCTCGGGGAAGTCCTGAAGCTTTCTTT.

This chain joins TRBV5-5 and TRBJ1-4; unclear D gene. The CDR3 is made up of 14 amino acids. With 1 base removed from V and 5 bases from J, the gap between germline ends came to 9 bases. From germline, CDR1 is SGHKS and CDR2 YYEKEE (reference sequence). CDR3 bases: TGTGCCAGCAGCTTGTGGGGAGCGAATGAAAAACTGTTTTTT. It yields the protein CASSLWGANEKLFF.

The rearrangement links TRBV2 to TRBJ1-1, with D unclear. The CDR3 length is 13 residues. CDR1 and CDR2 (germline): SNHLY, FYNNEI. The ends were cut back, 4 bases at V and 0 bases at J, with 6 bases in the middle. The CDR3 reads CASSVQMNTEAFF. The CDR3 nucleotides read TGTGCCAGCAGTGTCCAGATGAACACTGAAGCTTTCTTT.

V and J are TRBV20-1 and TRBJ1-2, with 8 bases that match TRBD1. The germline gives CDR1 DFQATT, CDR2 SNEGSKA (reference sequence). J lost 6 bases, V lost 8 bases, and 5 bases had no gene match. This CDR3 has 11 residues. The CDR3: CSSWGQDGYTF. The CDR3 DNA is TGCAGTTCCTGGGGACAGGATGGCTACACCTTC.

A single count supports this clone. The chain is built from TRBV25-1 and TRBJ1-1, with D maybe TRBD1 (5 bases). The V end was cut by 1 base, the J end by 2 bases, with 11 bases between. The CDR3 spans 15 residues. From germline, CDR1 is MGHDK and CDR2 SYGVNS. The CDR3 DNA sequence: TGTGCCAGCAGTGAATTAGACAGCCACAACACTGAAGCTTTCTTT. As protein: CASSELDSHNTEAFF.

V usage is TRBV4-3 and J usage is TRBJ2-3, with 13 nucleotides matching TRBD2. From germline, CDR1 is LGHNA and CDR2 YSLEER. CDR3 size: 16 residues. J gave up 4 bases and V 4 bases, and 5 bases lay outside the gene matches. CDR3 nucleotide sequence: TGCGCCAGCAGCCCGTCCGGGACTAGCGGGGCAGATACGCAGTATTTT. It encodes CASSPSGTSGADTQYF.